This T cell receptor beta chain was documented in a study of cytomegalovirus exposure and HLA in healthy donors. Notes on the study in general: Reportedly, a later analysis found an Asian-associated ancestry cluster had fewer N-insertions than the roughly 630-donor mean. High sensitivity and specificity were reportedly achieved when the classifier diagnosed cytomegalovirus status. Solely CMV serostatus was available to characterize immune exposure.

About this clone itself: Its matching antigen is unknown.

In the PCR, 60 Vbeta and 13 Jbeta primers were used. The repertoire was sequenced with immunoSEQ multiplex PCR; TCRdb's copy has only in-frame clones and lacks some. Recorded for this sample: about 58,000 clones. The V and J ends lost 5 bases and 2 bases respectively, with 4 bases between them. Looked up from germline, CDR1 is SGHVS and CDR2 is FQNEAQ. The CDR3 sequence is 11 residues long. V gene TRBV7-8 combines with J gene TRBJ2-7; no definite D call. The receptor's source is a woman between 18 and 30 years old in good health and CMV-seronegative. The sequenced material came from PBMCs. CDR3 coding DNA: TGTGCCAGCAGCACTACCTACGAGCAGTACTTC. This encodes CASSTTYEQYF.